This TCR beta chain is from a study of Ad26.COV2.S vaccination and SARS-CoV-2 variants. The sample's treatment: around 19 received Ad26.COV2.S at low or high dose, single or two shots; roughly five received placebo; per-sample allocation not given. Sampling occurred on day 63 after the first vaccine or placebo injection. Immunization relied on an Ad26 vector, which expressed Wuhan-strain SARS-CoV-2 spike. Germline loops: CDR1 SQVTM, CDR2 ANQGSEA. This CDR3 spans 13 amino acids. Trimming pared 1 base from V and 5 bases from J, leaving 12 bases between. Study results and limitations: Vaccine and placebo recipients had similar non-spike TCR breadth. The analyses of TCR breadth and depth may have understated the size of total T cell responses.

Worth noting for this clone: What it recognizes is unknown.

The assay was immunoSEQ multiplex PCR, and TCRdb's table has in-frame clones only and misses some. The table lists about 680,000 clones, roughly 90% of them singletons, with about 1.5% in the top ten. The material was peripheral blood, obtained in a trial of Ad26.COV2.S vaccine versus placebo. This clonotype originated in a person between 18 and 65 years old who received the Ad26.COV2.S COVID-19 vaccine or a placebo. This chain uses TRBV29-1 with TRBJ2-7; D possibly uses TRBD1 or TRBD2 (5 bases each). The CDR3 sequence: CSVEGRVRDEQYF. CDR3 nucleotide sequence: TGCAGCGTTGAAGGCAGGGTGCGGGACGAGCAGTACTTC.